This TCR beta chain was documented in a study of cytotoxic CD8 clonotypes in ibrutinib-treated CLL. Findings and caveats of the study: Researchers report that baseline clonality outpaced age-matched healthy donors and tracked circulating CD8+ T-cell counts.

Here immunoSEQ multiplex PCR was the method, and the copy in TCRdb shows in-frame clones only, minus some. The table has 110,000 to 150,000 clones, around 93% seen once; the top ten hold about 10%. This clone has a handful of counts. Antigen unknown. The sequence was collected from a human donor with chronic lymphocytic leukemia. This sample comprised PBMCs, obtained after 12 months of ibrutinib treatment.

The CDR3 DNA is TGTGCCAGCAGCTTAGGGGGTCAGGGTTTGCTAGCGCGCAATGAGCAGTTCTTC. Encoded protein: CASSLGGQGLLARNEQFF. The chain links TRBV7-8 to TRBJ2-1, with D perhaps TRBD2 (6 bases). Germline CDR1 and CDR2: SGHVS and FQNEAQ. Trimming pared 1 base from V and 6 bases from J, leaving 22 bases between. The CDR3 loop spans 18 amino acids.